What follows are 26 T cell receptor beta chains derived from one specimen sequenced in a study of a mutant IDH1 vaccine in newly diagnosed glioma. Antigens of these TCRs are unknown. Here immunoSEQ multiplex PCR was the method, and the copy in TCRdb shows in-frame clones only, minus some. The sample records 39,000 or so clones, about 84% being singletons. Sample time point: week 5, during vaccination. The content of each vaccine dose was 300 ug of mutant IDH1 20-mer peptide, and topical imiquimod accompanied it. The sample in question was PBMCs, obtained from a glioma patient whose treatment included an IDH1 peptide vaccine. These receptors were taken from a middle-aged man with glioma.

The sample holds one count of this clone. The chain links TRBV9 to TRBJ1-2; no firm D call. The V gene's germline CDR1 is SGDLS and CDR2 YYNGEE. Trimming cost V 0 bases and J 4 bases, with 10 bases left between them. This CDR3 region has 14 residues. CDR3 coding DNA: TGTGCCAGCAGCGTAGGGACGGAGAGCTATGGCTACACCTTC. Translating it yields CASSVGTESYGYTF. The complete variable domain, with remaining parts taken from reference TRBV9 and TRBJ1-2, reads DSGVTQTPKHLITATGQRVTLRCSPRSGDLSVYWYQQSLDQGLQFLIQYYNGEERAKGNILERFSAQQFPDLHSELNLSSLELGDSALYFCASSVGTESYGYTFGSGTRLTVV.

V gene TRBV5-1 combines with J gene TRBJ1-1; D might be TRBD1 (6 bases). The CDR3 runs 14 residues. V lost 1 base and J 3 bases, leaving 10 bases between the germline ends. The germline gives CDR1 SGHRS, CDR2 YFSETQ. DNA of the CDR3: TGCGCCAGCAGCTTGCTAGGGGGGGACACTGAAGCTTTCTTT. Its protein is CASSLLGGDTEAFF. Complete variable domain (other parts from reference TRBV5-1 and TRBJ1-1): KAGVTQTPRYLIKTRGQQVTLSCSPISGHRSVSWYQQTPGQGLQFLFEYFSETQRNKGNFPGRFSGRQFSNSRSEMNVSTLELGDSALYLCASSLLGGDTEAFFGQGTRLTVV.

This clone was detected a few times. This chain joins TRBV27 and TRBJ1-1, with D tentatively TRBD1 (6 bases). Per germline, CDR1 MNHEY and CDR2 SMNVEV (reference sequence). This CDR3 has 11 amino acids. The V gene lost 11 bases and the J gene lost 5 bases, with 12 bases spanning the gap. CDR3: CAAKGGTEAFF. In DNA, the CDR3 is TGTGCCGCAAAGGGGGGGACTGAAGCTTTCTTT.

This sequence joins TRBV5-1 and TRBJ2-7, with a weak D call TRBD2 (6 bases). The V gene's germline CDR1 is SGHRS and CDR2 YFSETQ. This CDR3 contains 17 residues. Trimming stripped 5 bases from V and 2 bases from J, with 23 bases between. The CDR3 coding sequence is TGCGCCAGCAGTATGGGGGTCGCTGGGACTGTAGCCTACGAGCAGTACTTC. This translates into CASSMGVAGTVAYEQYF.

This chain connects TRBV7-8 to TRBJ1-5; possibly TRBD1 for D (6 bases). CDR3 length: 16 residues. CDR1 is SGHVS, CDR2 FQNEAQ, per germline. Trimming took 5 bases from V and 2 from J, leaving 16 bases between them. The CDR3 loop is CASSGIGGWGNQPQHF. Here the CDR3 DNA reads TGTGCCAGCAGCGGAATTGGGGGCTGGGGCAATCAGCCCCAGCATTTT.

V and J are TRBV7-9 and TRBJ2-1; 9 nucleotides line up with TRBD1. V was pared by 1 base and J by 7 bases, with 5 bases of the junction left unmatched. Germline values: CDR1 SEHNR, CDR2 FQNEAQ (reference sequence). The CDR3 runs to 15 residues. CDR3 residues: CASSLGTGAGNEQFF. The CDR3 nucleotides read TGTGCCAGCAGCTTAGGGACAGGGGCGGGGAATGAGCAGTTCTTC.

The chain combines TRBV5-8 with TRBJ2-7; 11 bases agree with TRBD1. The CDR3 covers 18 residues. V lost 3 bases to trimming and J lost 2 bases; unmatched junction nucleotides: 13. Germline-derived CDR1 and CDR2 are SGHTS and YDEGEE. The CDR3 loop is CASSSAGTGGLVAYEQYF. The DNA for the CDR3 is TGTGCCAGCAGCTCAGCCGGGACAGGGGGTCTTGTGGCCTACGAGCAGTACTTC. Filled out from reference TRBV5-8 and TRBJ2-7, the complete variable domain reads EAGVTQSPTHLIKTRGQQATLRCSPISGHTSVYWYQQALGLGLQFLLWYDEGEERNRGNFPPRFSGRQFPNYSSELNVNALELEDSALYLCASSSAGTGGLVAYEQYFGPGTRLTVT.

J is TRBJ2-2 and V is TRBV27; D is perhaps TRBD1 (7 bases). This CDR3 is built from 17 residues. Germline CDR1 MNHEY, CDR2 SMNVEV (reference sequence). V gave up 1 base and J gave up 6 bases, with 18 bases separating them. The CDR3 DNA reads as TGTGCCAGCAGTTTATTGGGAGGCGGGACAGTCTCCGGGGAGCTGTTTTTT. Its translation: CASSLLGGGTVSGELFF.

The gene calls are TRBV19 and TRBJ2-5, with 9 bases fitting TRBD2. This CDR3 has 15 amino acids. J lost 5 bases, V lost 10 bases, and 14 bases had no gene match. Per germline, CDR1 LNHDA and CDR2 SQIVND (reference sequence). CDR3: CATQLGASGKETQYF. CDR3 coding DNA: TGTGCCACCCAACTGGGGGCTAGCGGGAAGGAGACCCAGTACTTC.

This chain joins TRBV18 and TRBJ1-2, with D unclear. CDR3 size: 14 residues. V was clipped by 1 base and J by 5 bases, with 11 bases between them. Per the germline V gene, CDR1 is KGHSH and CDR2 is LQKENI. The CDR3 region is CASSPRAGEYGYTF. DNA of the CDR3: TGTGCCAGCTCACCACGAGCAGGCGAATATGGCTACACCTTC.

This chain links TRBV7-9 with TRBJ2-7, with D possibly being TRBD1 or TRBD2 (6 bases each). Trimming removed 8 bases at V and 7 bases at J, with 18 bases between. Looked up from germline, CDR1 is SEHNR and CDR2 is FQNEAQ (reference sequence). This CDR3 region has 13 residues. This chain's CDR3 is CASHQGGTKEQYF. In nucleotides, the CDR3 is TGTGCCAGCCACCAAGGGGGGACAAAGGAGCAGTACTTC.

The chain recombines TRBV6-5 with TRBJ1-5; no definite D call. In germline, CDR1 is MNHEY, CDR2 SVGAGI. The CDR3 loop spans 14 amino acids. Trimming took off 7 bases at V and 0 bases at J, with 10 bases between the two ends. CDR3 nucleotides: TGTGCCAGCACAAAGGGATATAGCAATCAGCCCCAGCATTTT. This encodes CASTKGYSNQPQHF.

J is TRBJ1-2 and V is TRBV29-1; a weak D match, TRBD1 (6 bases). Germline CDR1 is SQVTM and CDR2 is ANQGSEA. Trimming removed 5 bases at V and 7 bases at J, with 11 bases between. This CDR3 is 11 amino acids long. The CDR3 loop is CSVTPGAGYTF. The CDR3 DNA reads TGCAGCGTTACCCCGGGGGCTGGCTACACCTTC.

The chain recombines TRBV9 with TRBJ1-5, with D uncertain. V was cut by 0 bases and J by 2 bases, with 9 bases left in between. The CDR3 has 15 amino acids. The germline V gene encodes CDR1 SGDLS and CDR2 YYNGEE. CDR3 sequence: CASSVGVMGNQPQHF. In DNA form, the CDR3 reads TGTGCCAGCAGCGTAGGCGTGATGGGCAATCAGCCCCAGCATTTT. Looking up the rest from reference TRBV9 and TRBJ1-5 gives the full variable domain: DSGVTQTPKHLITATGQRVTLRCSPRSGDLSVYWYQQSLDQGLQFLIQYYNGEERAKGNILERFSAQQFPDLHSELNLSSLELGDSALYFCASSVGVMGNQPQHFGDGTRLSIL.

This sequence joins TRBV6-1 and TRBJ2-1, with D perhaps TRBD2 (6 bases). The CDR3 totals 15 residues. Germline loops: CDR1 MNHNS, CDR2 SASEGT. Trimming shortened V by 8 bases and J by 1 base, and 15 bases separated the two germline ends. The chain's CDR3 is CASDIGGSSYNEQFF. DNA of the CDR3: TGTGCCAGCGATATTGGGGGGTCGTCCTACAATGAGCAGTTCTTC.

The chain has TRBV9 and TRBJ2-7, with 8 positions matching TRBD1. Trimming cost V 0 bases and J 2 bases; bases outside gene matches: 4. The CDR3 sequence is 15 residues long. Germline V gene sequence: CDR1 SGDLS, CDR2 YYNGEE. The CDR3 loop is CASSVGPTGAYEQYF. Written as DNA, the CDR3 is TGTGCCAGCAGCGTAGGTCCGACAGGGGCCTACGAGCAGTACTTC.

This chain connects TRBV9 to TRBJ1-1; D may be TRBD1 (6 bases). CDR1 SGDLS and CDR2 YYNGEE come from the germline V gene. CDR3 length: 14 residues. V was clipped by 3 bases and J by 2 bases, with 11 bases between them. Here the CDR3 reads CASSAQDSNTEAFF. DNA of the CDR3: TGTGCCAGCAGCGCTCAGGACAGCAACACTGAAGCTTTCTTT.

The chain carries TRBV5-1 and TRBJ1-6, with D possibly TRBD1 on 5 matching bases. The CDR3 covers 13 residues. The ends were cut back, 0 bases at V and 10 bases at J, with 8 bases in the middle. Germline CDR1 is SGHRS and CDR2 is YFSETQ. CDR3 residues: CASSLEGRSPLHF. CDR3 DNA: TGCGCCAGCAGCTTGGAGGGGCGATCACCCCTCCACTTT.

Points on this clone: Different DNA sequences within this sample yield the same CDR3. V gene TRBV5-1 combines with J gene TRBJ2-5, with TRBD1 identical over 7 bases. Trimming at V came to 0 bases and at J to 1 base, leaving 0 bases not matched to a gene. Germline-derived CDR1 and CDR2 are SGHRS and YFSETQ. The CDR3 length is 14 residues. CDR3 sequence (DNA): TGCGCCAGCAGCTTGGCAGGGGGCCAAGAGACCCAGTACTTC. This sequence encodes CASSLAGGQETQYF.

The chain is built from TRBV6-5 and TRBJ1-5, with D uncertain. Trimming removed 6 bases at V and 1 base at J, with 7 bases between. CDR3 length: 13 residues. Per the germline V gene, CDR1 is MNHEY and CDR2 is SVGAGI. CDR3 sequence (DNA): TGTGCCAGCAGCTCGGACAGCAATCAGCCCCAGCATTTT. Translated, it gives CASSSDSNQPQHF.

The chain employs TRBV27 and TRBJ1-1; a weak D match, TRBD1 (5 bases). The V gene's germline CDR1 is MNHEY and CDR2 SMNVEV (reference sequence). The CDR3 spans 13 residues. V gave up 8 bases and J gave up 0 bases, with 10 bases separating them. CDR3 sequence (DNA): TGTGCCAGCGCAGGGTATATGAACACTGAAGCTTTCTTT. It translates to CASAGYMNTEAFF.

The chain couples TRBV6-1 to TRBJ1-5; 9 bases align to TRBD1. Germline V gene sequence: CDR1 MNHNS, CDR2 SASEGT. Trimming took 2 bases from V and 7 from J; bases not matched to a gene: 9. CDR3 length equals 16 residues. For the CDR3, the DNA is TGTGCCAGCAGTGAATCGTTGCAGGGGACAGGGCAGCCCCAGCATTTT. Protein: CASSESLQGTGQPQHF.

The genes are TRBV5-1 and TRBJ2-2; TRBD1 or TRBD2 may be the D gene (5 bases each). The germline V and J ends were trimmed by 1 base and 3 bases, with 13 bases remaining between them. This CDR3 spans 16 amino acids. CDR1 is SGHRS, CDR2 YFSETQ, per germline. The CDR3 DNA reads TGCGCCAGCAGCTTGTCGGGACCGCGGCACACCGGGGAGCTGTTTTTT. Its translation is CASSLSGPRHTGELFF. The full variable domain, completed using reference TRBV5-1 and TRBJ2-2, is KAGVTQTPRYLIKTRGQQVTLSCSPISGHRSVSWYQQTPGQGLQFLFEYFSETQRNKGNFPGRFSGRQFSNSRSEMNVSTLELGDSALYLCASSLSGPRHTGELFFGEGSRLTVL.

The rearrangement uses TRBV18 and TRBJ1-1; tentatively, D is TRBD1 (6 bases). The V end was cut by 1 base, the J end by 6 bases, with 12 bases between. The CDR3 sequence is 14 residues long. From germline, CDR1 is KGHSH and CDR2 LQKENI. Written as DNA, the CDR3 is TGTGCCAGCTCACCACGTCCAGGGGTGGCTGAAGCTTTCTTT. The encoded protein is CASSPRPGVAEAFF.

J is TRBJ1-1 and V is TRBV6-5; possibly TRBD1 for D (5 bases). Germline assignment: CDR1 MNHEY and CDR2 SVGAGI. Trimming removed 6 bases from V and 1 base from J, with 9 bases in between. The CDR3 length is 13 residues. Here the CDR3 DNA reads TGTGCCAGCAGCAACGGGGCGAACACTGAAGCTTTCTTT. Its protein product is CASSNGANTEAFF.

The CDR3 sequence is CASSDGDVYTEAFF. CDR3 nucleotides: TGTGCCAGCAGTGATGGAGACGTATACACTGAAGCTTTCTTT. V is TRBV6-1 and J is TRBJ1-1; D is undetermined. Germline CDR1 is MNHNS and CDR2 is SASEGT. Deletions cut 3 bases from V and 3 bases from J, with 11 bases between. There are 14 residues in the CDR3.